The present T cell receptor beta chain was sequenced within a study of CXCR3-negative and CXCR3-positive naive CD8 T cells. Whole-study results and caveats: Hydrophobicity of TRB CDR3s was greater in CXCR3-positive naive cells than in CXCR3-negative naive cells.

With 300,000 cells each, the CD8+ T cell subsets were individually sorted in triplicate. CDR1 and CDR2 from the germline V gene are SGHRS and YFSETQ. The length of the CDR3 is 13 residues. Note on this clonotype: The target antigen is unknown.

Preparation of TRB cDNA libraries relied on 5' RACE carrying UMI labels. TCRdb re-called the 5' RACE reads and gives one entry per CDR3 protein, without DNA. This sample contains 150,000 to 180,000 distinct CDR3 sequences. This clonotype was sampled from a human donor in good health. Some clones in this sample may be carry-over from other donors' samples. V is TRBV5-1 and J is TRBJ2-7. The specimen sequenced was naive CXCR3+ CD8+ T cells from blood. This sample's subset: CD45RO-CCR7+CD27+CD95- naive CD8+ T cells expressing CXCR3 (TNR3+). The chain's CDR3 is CASSETNSYEQYF.